This T cell receptor (beta chain) stems from a study of T-cell reconstitution after alpha-beta-depleted transplantation in children. Whole-study findings and limits: At around two months after transplant, the alpha-beta T cells were reportedly derived from several hundred expanded clones that came from non-depleted graft cells. Recipient T cells and thymic progenitors that survived were the source of the high TCRbeta diversity seen at day 60 in some patients. At one year after transplant, newly produced T cells mostly accounted for T-cell counts and diversity.

The CDR3 covers 13 residues. V shed 4 bases and J shed 4 bases, with 8 bases lying between them. Germline CDR1 reads KGHDR; CDR2 reads SFDVKD. TCRbeta library preparation incorporated unique molecular identifiers. Each CDR3 protein gets one entry after TCRdb re-called the PCR reads with MiXCR. The top ten hold over 25% of the sample, which has approximately 980,000 distinct CDR3 sequences, roughly 29% seen once. This clonotype was counted many times. Antigen specificity is unknown. This sequence originates from a boy under three years old who had a stem cell transplant for SCID, so the T cells may come from the graft donor. The material sequenced was PBMCs, mostly from graft donor cells, taken 360 days after TCRalphabeta/CD19-depleted stem cell transplant. The chain recombines TRBV24-1 with TRBJ2-3; no clear D gene. The CDR3 bases are TGTGCCACCAGTGAATCGGACGCAGATACGCAGTATTTT. Residues: CATSESDADTQYF.